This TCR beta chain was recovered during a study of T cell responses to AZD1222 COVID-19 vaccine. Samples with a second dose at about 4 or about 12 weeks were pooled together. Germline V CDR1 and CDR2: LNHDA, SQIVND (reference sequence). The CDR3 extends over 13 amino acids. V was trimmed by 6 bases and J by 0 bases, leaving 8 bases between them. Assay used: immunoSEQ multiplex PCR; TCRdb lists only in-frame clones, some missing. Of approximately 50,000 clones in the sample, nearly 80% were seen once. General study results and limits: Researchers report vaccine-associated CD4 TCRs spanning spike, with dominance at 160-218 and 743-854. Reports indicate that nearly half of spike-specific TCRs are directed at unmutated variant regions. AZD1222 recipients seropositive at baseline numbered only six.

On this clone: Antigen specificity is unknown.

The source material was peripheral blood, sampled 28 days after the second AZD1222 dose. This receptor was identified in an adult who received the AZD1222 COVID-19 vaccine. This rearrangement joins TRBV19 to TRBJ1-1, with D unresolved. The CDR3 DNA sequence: TGTGCCAGTAGCATACTGGTGAACACTGAAGCTTTCTTT. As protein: CASSILVNTEAFF.